This TCR beta chain emerged from a study of CD8 T cells in ankylosing spondylitis. V lost 1 base to trimming and J lost 8 bases; unmatched junction nucleotides: 5. This CDR3 contains 15 residues. TCRdb analysed the 5' RACE reads with MiXCR anew, one entry per CDR3 protein. The sample includes about 140,000 distinct CDR3 sequences, under 35% of them seen just once. The clonotype originates from a male donor with ankylosing spondylitis. The chain couples TRBV12-3 or TRBV12-4 to TRBJ1-5; 10 bases map to TRBD1. Source material: synovial fluid, either unsorted or a sorted T cell fraction (not recorded which). DNA of the CDR3: TGTGCCAGCAGTTTAGGGGACAGGGGCGCGGAGCCCCAGCATTTT. Translating gives CASSLGDRGAEPQHF.